This T cell receptor beta chain was identified during a study of cytomegalovirus exposure and HLA in healthy donors. Study background: Researchers found that approximately 85% of 398 genotyped donors fell within the Caucasian-associated ancestry cluster.

CDR1 is SGDLS, CDR2 YYNGEE, per germline. V dropped 0 bases and J dropped 3 bases, with 7 bases sitting between them. The CDR3 extends over 13 amino acids. Study-level findings and limits: Follow-up analysis seemed to connect common viral pathogens with several of the most significant clusters identified. An analysis was carried out later, and it reportedly showed fewer N-insertions in an Asian-associated ancestry cluster than the approximately 610-donor mean.

As for this clone: What it binds is not known.

A multiplex PCR was run with 60 Vbeta primers and 13 Jbeta primers. Assay: immunoSEQ multiplex PCR; the TCRdb copy retains only in-frame clones and omits some. The sample holds some 200,000 clones, around four fifths seen once. The TCR sequence derives from a female donor in good health and CMV-seronegative. Sequenced: PBMCs. The V gene is TRBV9, the J gene TRBJ2-7; D perhaps matches TRBD2 (5 bases). CDR3 bases: TGTGCCAGCAGCGTAGAGAGGGACTACGAGCAGTACTTC. Translated, it gives CASSVERDYEQYF.